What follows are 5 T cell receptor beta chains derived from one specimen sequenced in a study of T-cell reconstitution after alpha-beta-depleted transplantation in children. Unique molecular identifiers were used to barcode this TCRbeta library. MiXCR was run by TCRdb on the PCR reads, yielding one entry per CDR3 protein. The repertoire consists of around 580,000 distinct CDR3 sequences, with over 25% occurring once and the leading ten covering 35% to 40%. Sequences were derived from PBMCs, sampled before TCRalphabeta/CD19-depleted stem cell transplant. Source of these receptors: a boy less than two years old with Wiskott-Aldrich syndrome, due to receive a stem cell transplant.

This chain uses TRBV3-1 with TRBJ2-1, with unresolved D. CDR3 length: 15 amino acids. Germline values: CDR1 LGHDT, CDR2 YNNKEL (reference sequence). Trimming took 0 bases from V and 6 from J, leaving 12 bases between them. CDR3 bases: TGTGCCAGCAGCCAAGATCTTATCCAAGTCAATGAGCAGTTCTTC. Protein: CASSQDLIQVNEQFF.

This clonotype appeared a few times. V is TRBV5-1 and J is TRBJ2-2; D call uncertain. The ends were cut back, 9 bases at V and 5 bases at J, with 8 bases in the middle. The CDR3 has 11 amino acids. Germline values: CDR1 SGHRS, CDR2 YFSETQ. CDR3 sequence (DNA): TGCGCCACCACCGAGACCGGGGAGCTGTTTTTT. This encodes CATTETGELFF.

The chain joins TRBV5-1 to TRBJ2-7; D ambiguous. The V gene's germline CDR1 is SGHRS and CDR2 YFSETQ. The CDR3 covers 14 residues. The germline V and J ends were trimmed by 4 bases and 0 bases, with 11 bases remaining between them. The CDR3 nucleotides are TGCGCCAGCAGCGTCGGACGGAACTCCTACGAGCAGTACTTC. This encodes CASSVGRNSYEQYF. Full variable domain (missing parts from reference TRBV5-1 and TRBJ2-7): KAGVTQTPRYLIKTRGQQVTLSCSPISGHRSVSWYQQTPGQGLQFLFEYFSETQRNKGNFPGRFSGRQFSNSRSEMNVSTLELGDSALYLCASSVGRNSYEQYFGPGTRLTVT.

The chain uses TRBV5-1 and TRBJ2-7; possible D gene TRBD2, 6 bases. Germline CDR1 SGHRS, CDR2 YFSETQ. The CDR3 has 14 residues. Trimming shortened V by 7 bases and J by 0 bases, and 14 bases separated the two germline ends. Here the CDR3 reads CASRSGVSSYEQYF. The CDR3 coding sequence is TGCGCCAGCCGTAGCGGAGTCAGCTCCTACGAGCAGTACTTC.

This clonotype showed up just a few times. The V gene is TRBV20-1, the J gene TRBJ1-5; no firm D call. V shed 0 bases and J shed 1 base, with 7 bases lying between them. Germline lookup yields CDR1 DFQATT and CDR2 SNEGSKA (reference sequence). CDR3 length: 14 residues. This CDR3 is CSARDTRSNQPQHF. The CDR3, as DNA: TGCAGTGCTAGAGATACCCGGAGCAATCAGCCCCAGCATTTT.